This T cell receptor beta chain was recovered during a study of cytomegalovirus exposure and HLA in healthy donors. Study-wide results and limits: From TCR beta sequences, most subjects' HLA-A and HLA-B alleles were reportedly predicted accurately. Clonal expansion was found to be greater in HLA-associated TCR beta chains than in equally common others in a later analysis.

Researchers ran the PCR with 60 Vbeta and 13 Jbeta primers. The method was immunoSEQ multiplex PCR; TCRdb's version includes in-frame clones alone and lacks a portion of them. Altogether about 120,000 clones are present, more than 70% being singletons, with the ten largest covering around 16%. This CDR3 has 14 residues. Germline CDR1 reads SGHRS; CDR2 reads YFSETQ. V lost 4 bases and J lost 0; bases outside the gene matches: 2. At collection, donors were nominally healthy, but unrecorded immune exposures were probable. A note on this clone: What it binds is unknown.

This chain links TRBV5-1 with TRBJ2-3; 7 bases are a match to TRBD2. This clonotype was obtained from a man in his fifties or sixties in good health and CMV-seropositive. Input material: PBMCs. In DNA, the CDR3 is TGCGCCAGCAGCGCTAGCGGTAGCACAGATACGCAGTATTTT. This codes for CASSASGSTDTQYF.